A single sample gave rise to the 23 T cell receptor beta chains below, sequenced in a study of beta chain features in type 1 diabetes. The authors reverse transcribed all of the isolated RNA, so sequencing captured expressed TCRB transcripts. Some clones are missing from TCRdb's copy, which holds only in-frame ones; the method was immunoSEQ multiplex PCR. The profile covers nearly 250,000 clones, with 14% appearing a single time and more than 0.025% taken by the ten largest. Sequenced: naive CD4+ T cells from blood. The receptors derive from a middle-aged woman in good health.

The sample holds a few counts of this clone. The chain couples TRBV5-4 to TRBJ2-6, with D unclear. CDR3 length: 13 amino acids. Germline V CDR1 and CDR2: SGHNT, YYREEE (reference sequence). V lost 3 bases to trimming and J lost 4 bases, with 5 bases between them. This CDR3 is CASSSLGANVLTF. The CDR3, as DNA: TGTGCCAGCAGCTCTCTGGGGGCCAACGTCCTGACTTTC.

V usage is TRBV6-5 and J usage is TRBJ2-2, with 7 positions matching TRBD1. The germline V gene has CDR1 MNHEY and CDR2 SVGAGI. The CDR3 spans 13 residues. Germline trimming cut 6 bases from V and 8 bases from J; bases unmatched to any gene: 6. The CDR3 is CASRLTGSGELFF. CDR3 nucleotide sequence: TGTGCCAGCAGACTGACAGGGTCTGGGGAGCTGTTTTTT.

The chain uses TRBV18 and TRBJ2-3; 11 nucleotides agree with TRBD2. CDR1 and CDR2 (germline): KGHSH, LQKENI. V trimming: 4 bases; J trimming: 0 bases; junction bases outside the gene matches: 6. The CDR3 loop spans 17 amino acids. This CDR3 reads CASSQQTSGVSTDTQYF. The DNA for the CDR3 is TGTGCCAGCTCACAACAGACTAGCGGGGTTAGCACAGATACGCAGTATTTT.

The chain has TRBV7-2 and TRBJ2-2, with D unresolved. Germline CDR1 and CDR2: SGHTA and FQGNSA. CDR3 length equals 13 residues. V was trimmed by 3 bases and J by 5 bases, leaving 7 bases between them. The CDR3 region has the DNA TGTGCCAGCAGCTTGGCCCGTACCGGGGAGCTGTTTTTT. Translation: CASSLARTGELFF.

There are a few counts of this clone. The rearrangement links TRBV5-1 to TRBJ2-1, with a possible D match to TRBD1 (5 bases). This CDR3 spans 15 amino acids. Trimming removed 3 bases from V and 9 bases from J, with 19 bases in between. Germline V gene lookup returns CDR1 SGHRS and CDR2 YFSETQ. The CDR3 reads CASSSELDTPGEQFF. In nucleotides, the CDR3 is TGCGCCAGCAGCTCGGAACTGGACACGCCCGGTGAGCAGTTCTTC.

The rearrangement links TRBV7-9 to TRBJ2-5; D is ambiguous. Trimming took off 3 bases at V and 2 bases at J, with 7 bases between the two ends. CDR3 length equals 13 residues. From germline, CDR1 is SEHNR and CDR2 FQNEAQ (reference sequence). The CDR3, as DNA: TGTGCCAGCAGCTTTACAGAACAAGAGACCCAGTACTTC. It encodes CASSFTEQETQYF. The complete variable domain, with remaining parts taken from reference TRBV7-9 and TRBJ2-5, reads DTGVSQNPRHKITKRGQNVTFRCDPISEHNRLYWYRQTLGQGPEFLTYFQNEAQLEKSRLLSDRFSAERPKGSFSTLEIQRTEQGDSAMYLCASSFTEQETQYFGPGTRLLVL.

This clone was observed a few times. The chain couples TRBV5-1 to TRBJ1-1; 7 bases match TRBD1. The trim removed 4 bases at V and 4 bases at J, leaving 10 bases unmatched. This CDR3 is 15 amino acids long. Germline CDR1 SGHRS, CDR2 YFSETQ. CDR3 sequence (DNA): TGCGCCAGCAGCGTGAGGACAGGAGGGACCACTGAAGCTTTCTTT. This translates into CASSVRTGGTTEAFF.

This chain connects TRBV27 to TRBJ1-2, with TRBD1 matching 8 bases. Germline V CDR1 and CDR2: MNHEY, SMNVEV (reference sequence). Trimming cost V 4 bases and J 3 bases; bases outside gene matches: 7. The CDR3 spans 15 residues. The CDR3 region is CASSSTGAGDYGYTF. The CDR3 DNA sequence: TGTGCCAGCAGTTCGACAGGGGCGGGGGACTATGGCTACACCTTC.

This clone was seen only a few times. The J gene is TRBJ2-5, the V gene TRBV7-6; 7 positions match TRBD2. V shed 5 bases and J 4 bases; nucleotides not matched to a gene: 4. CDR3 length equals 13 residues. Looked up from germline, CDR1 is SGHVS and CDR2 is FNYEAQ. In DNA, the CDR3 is TGTGCCAGCAGCCCCGGACTAGGAGAGACCCAGTACTTC. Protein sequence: CASSPGLGETQYF.

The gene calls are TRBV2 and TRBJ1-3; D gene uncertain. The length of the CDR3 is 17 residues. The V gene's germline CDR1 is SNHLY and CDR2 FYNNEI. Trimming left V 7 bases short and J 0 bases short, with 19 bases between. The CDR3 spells CASTFVTRTSSGNTIYF. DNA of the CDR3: TGTGCCAGCACGTTCGTAACTAGGACGAGCTCTGGAAACACCATATATTTT.

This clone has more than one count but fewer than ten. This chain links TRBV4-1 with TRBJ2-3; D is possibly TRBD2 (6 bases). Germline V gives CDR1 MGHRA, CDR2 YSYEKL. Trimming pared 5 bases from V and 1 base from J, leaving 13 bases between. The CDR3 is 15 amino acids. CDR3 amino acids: CASSAPGGGTDTQYF. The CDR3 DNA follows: TGCGCCAGCAGCGCCCCGGGCGGGGGCACAGATACGCAGTATTTT.

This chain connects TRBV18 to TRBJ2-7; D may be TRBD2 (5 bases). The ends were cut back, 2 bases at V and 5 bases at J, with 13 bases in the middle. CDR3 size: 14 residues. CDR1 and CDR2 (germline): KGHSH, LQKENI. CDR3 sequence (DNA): TGTGCCAGCTCACCAGGGGTTTCCGGGGACGAGCAGTACTTC. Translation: CASSPGVSGDEQYF.

The CDR3 DNA reads TGTGCCAGCAGGGTAGCGGGGGGGGCGGAGACCCAGTACTTC. Amino acids: CASRVAGGAETQYF. The V call is TRBV7-2, the J call TRBJ2-5, with 11 bases that match TRBD2. Germline values: CDR1 SGHTA, CDR2 FQGNSA. The J segment lost 5 bases and the V segment lost 6 bases, leaving 5 bases of the junction unmatched. The CDR3 contains 14 residues. Full variable domain (outside the CDR3, taken from reference TRBV7-2 and TRBJ2-5): GAGVSQSPSNKVTEKGKDVELRCDPISGHTALYWYRQSLGQGLEFLIYFQGNSAPDKSGLPSDRFSAERTGGSVSTLTIQRTQQEDSAVYLCASRVAGGAETQYFGPGTRLLVL.

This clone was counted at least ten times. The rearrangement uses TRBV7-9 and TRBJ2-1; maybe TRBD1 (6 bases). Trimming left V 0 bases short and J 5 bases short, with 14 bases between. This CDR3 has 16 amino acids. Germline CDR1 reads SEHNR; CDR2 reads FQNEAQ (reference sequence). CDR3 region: CASSLAAGDGHNEQFF. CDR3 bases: TGTGCCAGCAGCTTAGCTGCAGGGGATGGTCACAATGAGCAGTTCTTC.

The CDR3 DNA sequence: TGCGCCAGCCGACCGGGGACTAGCGGAAGCACAGATACGCAGTATTTT. Its protein is CASRPGTSGSTDTQYF. The chain joins TRBV5-1 to TRBJ2-3; 11 bases line up with TRBD2. The V gene's germline CDR1 is SGHRS and CDR2 YFSETQ. V shed 7 bases, J shed 0 bases, and the junction held 7 bases outside the gene matches. The CDR3 length is 16 residues.

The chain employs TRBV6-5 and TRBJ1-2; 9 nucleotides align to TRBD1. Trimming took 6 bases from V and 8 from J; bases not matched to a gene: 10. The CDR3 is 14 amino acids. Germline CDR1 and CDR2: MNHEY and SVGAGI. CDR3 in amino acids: CASRYRDRALGYTF. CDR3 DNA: TGTGCCAGCAGGTACAGGGACAGGGCCTTGGGCTACACCTTC.

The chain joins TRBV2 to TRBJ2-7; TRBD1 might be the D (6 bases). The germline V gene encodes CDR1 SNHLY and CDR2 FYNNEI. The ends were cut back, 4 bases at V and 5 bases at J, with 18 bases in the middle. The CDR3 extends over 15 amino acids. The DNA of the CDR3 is TGTGCCAGCAGTGTTCCGGACAGACCCTGGGACGAGCAGTACTTC. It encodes CASSVPDRPWDEQYF.

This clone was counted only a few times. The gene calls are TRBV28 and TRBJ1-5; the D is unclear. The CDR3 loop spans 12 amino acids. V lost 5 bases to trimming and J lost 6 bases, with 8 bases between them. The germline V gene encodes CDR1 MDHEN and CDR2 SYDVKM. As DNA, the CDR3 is TGTGCCAGCAGTCAAAGCCCTCAGCCCCAGCATTTT. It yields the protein CASSQSPQPQHF.

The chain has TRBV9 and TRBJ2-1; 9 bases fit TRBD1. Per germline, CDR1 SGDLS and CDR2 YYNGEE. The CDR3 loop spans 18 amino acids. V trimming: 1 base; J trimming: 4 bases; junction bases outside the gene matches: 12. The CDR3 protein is CASSVFLGRQGGYNEQFF. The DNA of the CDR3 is TGTGCCAGCAGCGTATTTCTGGGTCGACAGGGGGGTTACAATGAGCAGTTCTTC.

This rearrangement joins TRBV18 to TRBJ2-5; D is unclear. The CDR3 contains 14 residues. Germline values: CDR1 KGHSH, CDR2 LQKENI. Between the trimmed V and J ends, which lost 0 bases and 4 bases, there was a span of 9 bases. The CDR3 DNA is TGTGCCAGCTCACCACCGGAGTGGCGAGAGACCCAGTACTTC. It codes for CASSPPEWRETQYF. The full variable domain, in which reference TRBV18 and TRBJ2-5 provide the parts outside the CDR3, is NAGVMQNPRHLVRRRGQEARLRCSPMKGHSHVYWYRQLPEEGLKFMVYLQKENIIDESGMPKERFSAEFPKEGPSILRIQQVVRGDSAAYFCASSPPEWRETQYFGPGTRLLVL.

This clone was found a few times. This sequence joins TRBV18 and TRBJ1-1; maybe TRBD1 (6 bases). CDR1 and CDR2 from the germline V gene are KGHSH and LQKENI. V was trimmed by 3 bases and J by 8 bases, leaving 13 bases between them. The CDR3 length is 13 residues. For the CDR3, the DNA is TGTGCCAGCTCACCGGGGGCGACCCGCGAAGCTTTCTTT. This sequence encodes CASSPGATREAFF.

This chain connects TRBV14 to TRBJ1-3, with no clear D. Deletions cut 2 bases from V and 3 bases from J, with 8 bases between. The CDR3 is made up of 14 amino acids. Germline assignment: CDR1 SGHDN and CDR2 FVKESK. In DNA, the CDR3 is TGTGCCAGCAGCCAACGTGGCAGTGGAAACACCATATATTTT. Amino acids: CASSQRGSGNTIYF. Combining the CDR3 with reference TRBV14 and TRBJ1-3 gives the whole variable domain EAGVTQFPSHSVIEKGQTVTLRCDPISGHDNLYWYRRVMGKEIKFLLHFVKESKQDESGMPNNRFLAERTGGTYSTLKVQPAELEDSGVYFCASSQRGSGNTIYFGEGSWLTVV.

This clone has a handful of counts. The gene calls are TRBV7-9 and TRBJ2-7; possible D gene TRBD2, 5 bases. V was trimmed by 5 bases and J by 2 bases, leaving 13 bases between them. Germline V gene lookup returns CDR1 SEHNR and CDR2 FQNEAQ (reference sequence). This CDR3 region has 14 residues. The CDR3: CASSLLDGTYEQYF. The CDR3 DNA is TGTGCCAGCAGCCTCCTGGACGGGACCTACGAGCAGTACTTC.